This record concerns one T cell receptor beta chain sequence. The PCR used 60 Vbeta and 13 Jbeta primers. The assay was immunoSEQ multiplex PCR, and TCRdb's table has in-frame clones only and misses some. The sample lists about 180,000 clones; around 70% were seen once. Germline-derived CDR1 and CDR2 are SGDLS and YYNGEE. The CDR3 length is 14 residues. Deletions cut 4 bases from V and 4 bases from J, with 12 bases between. This sample is drawn from a study of cytomegalovirus exposure and HLA in healthy donors. This TCR came from a male donor in good health and CMV-seronegative. This chain connects TRBV9 to TRBJ1-3, with D perhaps matching TRBD1 (6 bases). Sequenced sample: PBMCs. CDR3 sequence reads: CASSTGGAGNTIYF. CDR3 bases: TGTGCCAGCAGCACGGGGGGGGCCGGAAACACCATATATTTT.